This T cell receptor (beta chain) was retrieved from a study of T cells in Graves' hyperthyroidism and ophthalmopathy. The investigators amplified TCR beta CDR3 regions from RNA transcripts. The HTBI primer set served for first-round RT-PCR of the TCR CDR3. In TCRdb, the multiplex PCR reads were re-called with MiXCR into one record per CDR3 protein. The repertoire holds 300,000 to 400,000 distinct CDR3 sequences, with around 18% as singletons. There are many counts of this clonotype. This CDR3 is 16 amino acids long. The germline gives CDR1 MNHNS, CDR2 SASEGT. Trimming removed 2 bases from V and 5 bases from J; junction bases left unmatched: 9.

This sequence was found in a man between 18 and 29 years old with Graves' ophthalmopathy. The sample taken for sequencing was blood. V is TRBV6-1 and J is TRBJ2-5; 9 bases map to TRBD2. Here the CDR3 DNA reads TGTGCCAGCAGTGAAATGGCGGGGGGGCGAGGTGAGACCCAGTACTTC. Protein product: CASSEMAGGRGETQYF.